This entry is about one T cell receptor (beta chain). Its antigen is unidentified. These data come from a study of cytomegalovirus exposure and HLA in healthy donors. Broader study findings: A list of approximately 160 TCR beta chains associated with cytomegalovirus was given. The study found most TCR sequences rare, yet found some public TCRs in many donors.

The CDR3 extends over 15 amino acids. The germline V gene has CDR1 SGHRS and CDR2 YFSETQ. V was pared by 3 bases and J by 2 bases, with 2 bases of the junction left unmatched. Some clones are missing from TCRdb's copy, which holds only in-frame ones; the method was immunoSEQ multiplex PCR. The table lists under 130,000 clones, about 85% of them singletons. The origin of this receptor is a woman younger than 30 in good health and CMV-seropositive. The sequenced sample was PBMCs. This chain connects TRBV5-1 to TRBJ1-3, with 10 bases matching TRBD1. CDR3 sequence reads: CASSSDRGPGNTIYF. The CDR3 DNA reads as TGCGCCAGCAGCTCCGACAGGGGGCCTGGAAACACCATATATTTT.